This T cell receptor beta chain emerged from a study of blood T cell repertoires in COVID-19. Overall study: The analysed material was cDNA or gDNA that came from T cells, B-cell-depleted T cells, or PBMCs.

As handled by the study authors: The assay estimated nucleated cells by amplifying reference gene primers. Method: immunoSEQ multiplex PCR; TCRdb's copy keeps in-frame clones and lacks some. The DNA was the basis for D and trimming; V, J and clone size are from that table. The sample carries about 84,000 clones, roughly 90% recorded once. This clone was counted a few times. The sequence was obtained from an elderly man with active or convalescent COVID-19. The sample comprised peripheral blood.

CDR3: CASSLASGVETQYF. The CDR3 DNA reads TGCGCCAGCAGCTTGGCATCGGGTGTGGAGACCCAGTACTTC. V gene TRBV5-1 combines with J gene TRBJ2-5; D is unclear. This CDR3 is 14 amino acids long. V lost 0 bases and J lost 5, with 11 bases in between. Germline assignment: CDR1 SGHRS and CDR2 YFSETQ. Complete variable domain (other parts from reference TRBV5-1 and TRBJ2-5): KAGVTQTPRYLIKTRGQQVTLSCSPISGHRSVSWYQQTPGQGLQFLFEYFSETQRNKGNFPGRFSGRQFSNSRSEMNVSTLELGDSALYLCASSLASGVETQYFGPGTRLLVL.